The 29 T cell receptor beta chains below all came from one sample that was sequenced in a study of blood T cells in healthy people across ages. A J-beta primer mix and a sample-barcoded 5' primer were used in a second PCR of about 7 to 11 cycles. TCRdb re-called the 5' RACE reads through MiXCR, storing one row per CDR3 protein. The sample shows around 1,000,000 distinct CDR3 sequences, around 27% of them seen only once. The sample was also linked to a second study, of T cells of mothers and their children.

The specimen sequenced was blood. The receptor source for this set is a girl aged 2-9 years in good health.

V is TRBV5-4 and J is TRBJ2-7; perhaps D is TRBD1 or TRBD2 (5 bases each). Trimming cost V 0 bases and J 3 bases, with 13 bases left between them. Per germline, CDR1 SGHNT and CDR2 YYREEE (reference sequence). The CDR3 is 15 residues long. The CDR3: CASSLDGGDGYEQYF. CDR3 bases: TGTGCCAGCAGCTTGGATGGTGGGGACGGCTACGAGCAGTACTTC.

This chain links TRBV10-3 with TRBJ2-5; 7 nucleotides align to TRBD2. CDR3 length equals 14 residues. Trimming cost V 2 bases and J 6 bases; bases outside gene matches: 6. Germline lookup yields CDR1 ENHRY and CDR2 SYGVKD. The CDR3 protein is CAISEGMGLKTQYF. CDR3 coding DNA: TGTGCCATCAGTGAGGGAATGGGACTAAAGACCCAGTACTTC.

This clonotype has more than one count but fewer than ten. The V gene is TRBV24-1, the J gene TRBJ2-5; D not resolved. The J call is doubtful: the DNA matches TRBJ2-1 better. Germline lookup yields CDR1 KGHDR and CDR2 SFDVKD. This CDR3 spans 13 amino acids. The CDR3 sequence is CATSDLRDNEQFF. The CDR3 coding sequence is TGTGCCACCAGTGATTTGAGGGACAATGAGCAGTTCTTC.

The chain joins TRBV20-1 to TRBJ1-5; no clear D. Trimming took off 3 bases at V and 7 bases at J, with 16 bases between the two ends. CDR1 is DFQATT, CDR2 SNEGSKA, per germline (reference sequence). The CDR3 is made up of 14 amino acids. The CDR3 loop is CSARGMDGPQPQHF. CDR3 bases: TGCAGTGCTAGGGGAATGGACGGTCCCCAGCCCCAGCATTTT.

This clonotype was counted a few times. V gene TRBV21-1 combines with J gene TRBJ2-7. The DNA end lines up better with TRBJ2-1; the J call may be wrong. TRBV21-1 has pseudogene status. The CDR3 is 14 amino acids. Here the CDR3 DNA reads TGTGCCAGCAGCTCTCCGAGTACGTTGAGCGAGCAGTTCTTC. Residues: CASSSPSTLSEQFF.

The gene calls are TRBV29-1 and TRBJ2-1; perhaps TRBD2 as D (5 bases). Germline V gene lookup returns CDR1 SQVTM and CDR2 ANQGSEA. Trimming took 3 bases from V and 4 from J, leaving 13 bases between them. CDR3 size: 14 residues. This CDR3 is CSVDSWERYNEQFF. The CDR3 DNA follows: TGCAGCGTTGACTCGTGGGAGAGGTACAATGAGCAGTTCTTC.

The chain uses TRBV7-2 and TRBJ2-1; D call uncertain. Deletions cut 2 bases from V and 10 bases from J, with 12 bases between. This CDR3 contains 13 residues. Germline V CDR1 and CDR2: SGHTA, FQGNSA. The CDR3 spells CASSLYQTLEQFF. DNA for the CDR3: TGTGCCAGCAGCTTATACCAGACCCTGGAGCAGTTCTTC.

The CDR3 bases are TGTGCCAGCCGTTCATCACAGGGCCACTATGGCTACACCTTC. It codes for CASRSSQGHYGYTF. The chain is built from TRBV7-9 and TRBJ1-2; possible D gene TRBD1, 6 bases. This CDR3 has 14 amino acids. Trimming took off 8 bases at V and 3 bases at J, with 16 bases between the two ends. In germline, CDR1 is SEHNR, CDR2 FQNEAQ (reference sequence). Full variable domain (remainder filled in from reference TRBV7-9 and TRBJ1-2): DTGVSQNPRHKITKRGQNVTFRCDPISEHNRLYWYRQTLGQGPEFLTYFQNEAQLEKSRLLSDRFSAERPKGSFSTLEIQRTEQGDSAMYLCASRSSQGHYGYTFGSGTRLTVV.

The CDR3 protein is CASSPFGGAGEETQYF. CDR3 nucleotides: TGCGCCAGCAGCCCCTTTGGGGGCGCGGGGGAAGAGACCCAGTACTTC. The gene calls are TRBV5-1 and TRBJ2-5; a possible D gene is TRBD2 (7 bases). The CDR3 has 16 amino acids. Trimming took 4 bases from V and 3 from J, leaving 19 bases between them. In germline, CDR1 is SGHRS, CDR2 YFSETQ. Variable domain in full (rest from reference TRBV5-1 and TRBJ2-5): KAGVTQTPRYLIKTRGQQVTLSCSPISGHRSVSWYQQTPGQGLQFLFEYFSETQRNKGNFPGRFSGRQFSNSRSEMNVSTLELGDSALYLCASSPFGGAGEETQYFGPGTRLLVL.

A few counts support this clonotype. The chain links TRBV29-1 to TRBJ2-3; D ambiguous. The CDR3 is made up of 13 amino acids. V dropped 0 bases and J dropped 4 bases, with 8 bases sitting between them. The germline gives CDR1 SQVTM, CDR2 ANQGSEA. The CDR3 nucleotides are TGCAGCGTTGAAGAGATCTCTCCAGATACGCAGTATTTT. The encoded protein is CSVEEISPDTQYF.

This sequence joins TRBV4-1 and TRBJ1-1; a weak D match, TRBD1 (5 bases). The V gene lost 4 bases and the J gene lost 0 bases, with 12 bases spanning the gap. CDR1 MGHRA and CDR2 YSYEKL come from the germline V gene. The CDR3 extends over 15 amino acids. DNA for the CDR3: TGCGCCAGCAGCCTAGGGGATAAGCTGAACACTGAAGCTTTCTTT. Its translation: CASSLGDKLNTEAFF.

The rearrangement joins TRBV2 to TRBJ2-1, with 10 bases fitting TRBD1. Germline V lookup: CDR1 SNHLY, CDR2 FYNNEI. CDR3 length equals 15 residues. The J segment lost 9 bases and the V segment lost 3 bases, leaving 8 bases of the junction unmatched. The CDR3 loop reads CASSDATGGSGEQFF. The DNA for the CDR3 is TGTGCCAGCAGTGATGCGACAGGGGGCTCGGGTGAGCAGTTCTTC.

The gene calls are TRBV19 and TRBJ2-7, with D possibly TRBD1 on 5 matching bases. CDR3 length: 13 residues. Germline assignment: CDR1 LNHDA and CDR2 SQIVND (reference sequence). Deletions cut 3 bases from V and 3 bases from J, with 9 bases between. This CDR3 is CASSMDTLYEQYF. In DNA form, the CDR3 reads TGTGCCAGTAGTATGGACACCCTCTACGAGCAGTACTTC. The full variable domain, rest sourced from reference TRBV19 and TRBJ2-7, is DGGITQSPKYLFRKEGQNVTLSCEQNLNHDAMYWYRQDPGQGLRLIYYSQIVNDFQKGDIAEGYSVSREKKESFPLTVTSAQKNPTAFYLCASSMDTLYEQYFGPGTRLTVT.

This clonotype was recorded a few times. The chain employs TRBV12-3 or TRBV12-4 and TRBJ2-5, with D maybe TRBD1 (6 bases). V gave up 5 bases and J gave up 5 bases, with 24 bases separating them. The CDR3 consists of 17 residues. The CDR3 coding sequence is TGTGCCAGCAGTCTGGGTCTTGTAGGGGGAGAGGCGGAGACCCAGTACTTC. Encoded protein: CASSLGLVGGEAETQYF.

The chain is built from TRBV6-5 and TRBJ2-7; tentatively, D is TRBD2 (6 bases). The CDR3 contains 18 residues. The germline gives CDR1 MNHEY, CDR2 SVGAGI. V gave up 2 bases and J gave up 3 bases, with 23 bases separating them. The CDR3 sequence: CASSYTTADSGRYYEQYF. The CDR3 DNA is TGTGCCAGCAGTTACACGACAGCAGACAGCGGGCGGTACTACGAGCAGTACTTC.

DNA of the CDR3: TGTGCCAGCAGCTACACTAGCGACGGCACAGATACGCAGTATTTT. It encodes CASSYTSDGTDTQYF. This sequence joins TRBV7-2 and TRBJ2-3, with 7 bases identical to TRBD2. Germline V gene data show CDR1 as SGHTA and CDR2 as FQGNSA. This CDR3 spans 15 amino acids. The V gene end was trimmed by 4 bases and the J gene end by 1 base; junction bases not matched to a gene: 5. Filled out from reference TRBV7-2 and TRBJ2-3, the complete variable domain reads GAGVSQSPSNKVTEKGKDVELRCDPISGHTALYWYRQSLGQGLEFLIYFQGNSAPDKSGLPSDRFSAERTGGSVSTLTIQRTQQEDSAVYLCASSYTSDGTDTQYFGPGTRLTVL.

This clonotype has ten or more counts. The chain combines TRBV3-1 with TRBJ2-5, with 10 bases identical to TRBD2. Trimming at V came to 2 bases and at J to 5 bases, leaving 2 bases not matched to a gene. The germline V gene has CDR1 LGHDT and CDR2 YNNKEL (reference sequence). The length of the CDR3 is 14 residues. CDR3 DNA sequence: TGTGCCAGCAGCCAAAGCGGGAGGGCGGAGACCCAGTACTTC. Translating it yields CASSQSGRAETQYF.

This clonotype was recorded a few times. The CDR3 sequence: CTVWDRVTQYF. The CDR3 DNA is TGCACCGTGTGGGACAGGGTGACCCAGTACTTC. The chain is built from TRBV29-1 and TRBJ2-5, with TRBD1 matching 9 bases. Germline V lookup: CDR1 SQVTM, CDR2 ANQGSEA. The CDR3 has 11 residues.

DNA for the CDR3: TGTGCCAGCGGTCAGGGGGGCTTGTATATGGTTATGAATCAGCCCCAGCATTTT. This translates into CASGQGGLYMVMNQPQHF. The rearrangement links TRBV12-3 or TRBV12-4 to TRBJ1-5, with 7 bases identical to TRBD1. There are 18 residues in the CDR3. J gave up 4 bases and V 8 bases, and 20 bases lay outside the gene matches.

This clonotype was seen only a few times. The chain has TRBV6-1 and TRBJ2-5; D is ambiguous. The CDR3 sequence is 14 residues long. Trimming removed 6 bases at V and 5 bases at J, with 16 bases between. CDR1 MNHNS and CDR2 SASEGT come from the germline V gene. The CDR3 nucleotides are TGTGCCAGCAGGAAACTAATAGGTGGGGAGACCCAGTACTTC. As protein: CASRKLIGGETQYF.

The chain carries TRBV29-1 and TRBJ2-5, with D uncertain. Judging by the DNA end, TRBJ2-7 fits better; the J call may be wrong. The CDR3 sequence is 15 residues long. In germline, CDR1 is SQVTM, CDR2 ANQGSEA. The CDR3 nucleotides read TGCAGCGTTGTGGCTGAGAGTGTATCTAAGTGCGAGCAGTACTTC. Its translation is CSVVAESVSKCEQYF.

V and J are TRBV7-9 and TRBJ1-2, with TRBD1 matching over 11 bases. Trimming at V came to 5 bases and at J to 8 bases, leaving 13 bases not matched to a gene. Germline-derived CDR1 and CDR2 are SEHNR and FQNEAQ (reference sequence). This CDR3 region has 16 residues. The CDR3 loop is CASSRAAPDRGHGYTF. CDR3 DNA: TGTGCCAGCAGCCGAGCAGCCCCGGACAGGGGGCACGGCTACACCTTC.

The genes are TRBV3-1 and TRBJ2-5, with D hard to call. The germline V gene has CDR1 LGHDT and CDR2 YNNKEL (reference sequence). The germline V and J ends were trimmed by 4 bases and 5 bases, with 14 bases remaining between them. The CDR3 has 14 residues. CDR3 sequence: CASSLRARMETQYF. In nucleotides, the CDR3 is TGTGCCAGCAGCCTTCGCGCGCGGATGGAGACCCAGTACTTC.

This clonotype occurred a few times. V and J are TRBV12-5 and TRBJ1-3; the D gene is possibly TRBD1 (5 bases). Trimming cost V 5 bases and J 7 bases, with 15 bases left between them. Germline CDR1 is LGHNT and CDR2 is FRNRAP. The CDR3 spans 14 residues. The CDR3 DNA reads TGTGCTAGTGGTGGCGGGACTCCGGGTAACACCATATATTTT. Its protein product is CASGGGTPGNTIYF.

This rearrangement joins TRBV20-1 to TRBJ2-1, with 10 bases identical to TRBD1. CDR1 is DFQATT and CDR2 is SNEGSKA in the germline V gene (reference sequence). This CDR3 contains 13 residues. With V trimmed by 5 bases and J by 6 bases, 4 bases remained unmatched. The CDR3 region has the DNA TGCAGTGCTCCCGGGACAGGGGTCAATGAGCAGTTCTTC. Translating gives CSAPGTGVNEQFF.

This clonotype was picked up a small number of times. V gene TRBV3-1 combines with J gene TRBJ2-1, with D hard to call. The CDR3 is 13 amino acids. V was pared by 0 bases and J by 6 bases, with 6 bases between. The germline V gene encodes CDR1 LGHDT and CDR2 YNNKEL (reference sequence). CDR3 DNA: TGTGCCAGCAGCCAAGAGAACCGCAATGAGCAGTTCTTC. Protein: CASSQENRNEQFF.

This clonotype was picked up a small number of times. This chain connects TRBV20-1 to TRBJ2-7, with D uncertain. CDR3 length: 12 residues. V gave up 6 bases and J gave up 4 bases, with 13 bases separating them. Germline V gene lookup returns CDR1 DFQATT and CDR2 SNEGSKA (reference sequence). CDR3 in DNA: TGCAGTGCAGGCAGGCAGGAATACGAGCAGTACTTC. As protein: CSAGRQEYEQYF.

This clonotype was found a few times. This rearrangement joins TRBV5-6 to TRBJ1-1, with D tentatively TRBD1 (5 bases). V was pared by 0 bases and J by 7 bases, with 10 bases between. From germline, CDR1 is SGHDT and CDR2 YYEEEE. This CDR3 has 13 residues. The DNA for the CDR3 is TGTGCCAGCAGCTTGGATCGCAGGGTTGAAGCTTTCTTT. This codes for CASSLDRRVEAFF.

In this sample, this clonotype turned up a few times. V is TRBV7-3 and J is TRBJ2-7, with 7 bases matching TRBD1. The V segment lost 5 bases and the J segment 1 base; nucleotides outside the gene matches: 2. The CDR3 runs 13 residues. Germline V gene sequence: CDR1 SGHTA, CDR2 FQGTGA. CDR3 in DNA: TGTGCCAGCAGCGACAGGGCATCCTACGAGCAGTACTTC. Translated, it gives CASSDRASYEQYF.